The 10 T cell receptor beta chains below come from one sample, sequenced in a study of PD-1 blockade in mismatch repair-deficient tumors. The method was immunoSEQ multiplex PCR; TCRdb's version includes in-frame clones alone and lacks a portion of them. The table lists roughly 84,000 clones, roughly 80% of them singletons, with 2.5% to 3% in the top ten. The sequences come from peripheral blood, collected 12 weeks after starting pembrolizumab. All receptors come from an adult with mismatch repair-deficient cancer.

The chain recombines TRBV9 with TRBJ2-3; 9 bases agree with TRBD2. Per germline, CDR1 SGDLS and CDR2 YYNGEE. The length of the CDR3 is 15 residues. V shed 4 bases and J 6 bases; nucleotides not matched to a gene: 9. CDR3 protein: CASSKRLAAPDTQYF. CDR3 DNA: TGTGCCAGCAGCAAAAGACTAGCGGCCCCGGATACGCAGTATTTT.

V and J are TRBV5-1 and TRBJ1-1; D uncertain. V was shortened by 4 bases and J by 0 bases, with 19 bases between the two germline ends. CDR3 size: 17 residues. Germline loops: CDR1 SGHRS, CDR2 YFSETQ. CDR3 sequence: CASSHGRLLPMNTEAFF. The CDR3 region has the DNA TGCGCCAGCAGCCACGGACGGCTTCTCCCAATGAACACTGAAGCTTTCTTT. Full variable domain (rest looked up from reference TRBV5-1 and TRBJ1-1): KAGVTQTPRYLIKTRGQQVTLSCSPISGHRSVSWYQQTPGQGLQFLFEYFSETQRNKGNFPGRFSGRQFSNSRSEMNVSTLELGDSALYLCASSHGRLLPMNTEAFFGQGTRLTVV.

This clone showed up just once. V gene TRBV9 combines with J gene TRBJ2-2; 7 bases match TRBD2. Germline V CDR1 and CDR2: SGDLS, YYNGEE. The CDR3 runs 17 residues. V lost 0 bases and J lost 0; bases outside the gene matches: 5. The CDR3 is CASSVAGGLANTGELFF. CDR3 nucleotides: TGTGCCAGCAGCGTAGCGGGAGGTCTCGCGAACACCGGGGAGCTGTTTTTT.

The genes are TRBV5-1 and TRBJ1-4, with 8 bases aligning to TRBD1. Germline V gives CDR1 SGHRS, CDR2 YFSETQ. CDR3 length equals 14 residues. J gave up 6 bases and V 2 bases, and 3 bases lay outside the gene matches. CDR3 DNA: TGCGCCAGCAGCTTTGGACAGGGTTATGAAAAACTGTTTTTT. Its translation: CASSFGQGYEKLFF.

This rearrangement joins TRBV18 to TRBJ2-2, with 12 positions matching TRBD1. The CDR3 is 17 residues long. V was clipped by 6 bases and J by 5 bases; unmatched bases: 10. Looked up from germline, CDR1 is KGHSH and CDR2 is LQKENI. CDR3 in DNA: TGTGCCAGCTCGCTGGTCCCGGGACAGGGGGCAACCGGGGAGCTGTTTTTT. This encodes CASSLVPGQGATGELFF.

The V gene is TRBV5-8, the J gene TRBJ2-2; tentative D call: TRBD2 (6 bases). The germline V gene has CDR1 SGHTS and CDR2 YDEGEE. Trimming removed 1 base from V and 7 bases from J, with 14 bases in between. CDR3 length equals 15 residues. The CDR3 nucleotides read TGTGCCAGCAGCTTGATTCTCCGCGGGGTCGGGGAGCTGTTTTTT. This gives the protein CASSLILRGVGELFF.

The V call is TRBV6-1, the J call TRBJ2-5; a possible D gene is TRBD2 (5 bases). The CDR3 is 12 residues long. The V and J ends lost 7 bases and 2 bases respectively, with 8 bases between them. The germline V gene has CDR1 MNHNS and CDR2 SASEGT. CDR3 sequence (DNA): TGTGCCAGCATGCCGGGACAAGAGACCCAGTACTTC. It translates to CASMPGQETQYF.

This rearrangement joins TRBV29-1 to TRBJ2-7; a weak D match, TRBD1 (6 bases). Trimming took 7 bases from V and 6 from J, leaving 13 bases between them. Per germline, CDR1 SQVTM and CDR2 ANQGSEA. This CDR3 is 11 amino acids long. The CDR3 DNA is TGCAGCGGCCAAACAGGGCCCGAGCAGTACTTC. The encoded protein is CSGQTGPEQYF.

J is TRBJ1-2 and V is TRBV19; tentative D call: TRBD1 (5 bases). Germline loops: CDR1 LNHDA, CDR2 SQIVND (reference sequence). CDR3 length equals 15 residues. Trimming left V 1 base short and J 3 bases short, with 12 bases between. The CDR3 nucleotides are TGTGCCAGTAGTATAGCTCCAGGGACGGACTATGGCTACACCTTC. This sequence encodes CASSIAPGTDYGYTF.

The chain combines TRBV11-2 with TRBJ2-7; TRBD1 matches at 9 bases. J was trimmed by 4 bases and V by 0 bases; bases with no gene match: 4. Germline assignment: CDR1 SGHAT and CDR2 FQNNGV. The CDR3 consists of 15 residues. The CDR3 nucleotides are TGTGCCAGCAGCTTAGAGGGACAGGGTATATACGAGCAGTACTTC. This gives the protein CASSLEGQGIYEQYF.